This TCR beta chain was profiled in a study of Graves' ophthalmopathy and Graves' hyperthyroidism. Regarding the study as a whole: With a specificity of about 73% and a sensitivity of more than 65%, the model predicted ophthalmopathy progression.

Details on this clonotype: Its antigen remains unidentified.

Scientists amplified the TCR beta CDR3 regions from RNA transcripts. First-round RT-PCR with HTBI primers preceded a second-round multiplex PCR. TCRdb recomputed calls from the multiplex PCR reads with MiXCR, one row per CDR3 protein. This sample has about 620,000 distinct CDR3 sequences, with about 24% found just once. V shed 0 bases and J 6 bases; nucleotides not matched to a gene: 9. The CDR3 is 16 residues long. The germline gives CDR1 SGHKS, CDR2 YYEKEE (reference sequence). None of the included patients had other autoimmune diseases, uncontrolled infections, pregnancy or lactation, as these led to exclusion.

This chain links TRBV5-5 with TRBJ1-2; 9 bases match TRBD1. The specimen sequenced was peripheral blood. This TCR came from a woman between 18 and 30 years old with stable Graves' hyperthyroidism. Some clones in this sample may be carry-over from other donors' samples. The CDR3 loop reads CASSLAKPGQGNGYTF. CDR3 coding DNA: TGTGCCAGCAGCTTGGCAAAACCGGGACAGGGAAATGGCTACACCTTC.